Listed below are T cell receptor beta chains from one sample, sequenced in a study of CD8 T cells in Susac syndrome. TCRdb re-analysed the immunoSEQ multiplex PCR reads in MiXCR, keeping a single row per CDR3 protein. This table has about 120,000 distinct CDR3 sequences, 85% to 95% appearing once. Source material: CD8+ T cells from PBMCs. Every receptor here comes from a human donor in good health. CDR3s include the opening cysteine and the closing phenylalanine or tryptophan. The D gene is left open where the match is weak. For some rows the clone size is stated as once, few or many, or as a class when expanded; others skip it.

size,J,V,D,DNA,CDR3
-,TRBJ1-1,TRBV19,-,TGTGCCAGTAACCAGGGGTGGGCCCTGGGTGAAGCTTTCTTT,CASNQGWALGEAFF
once,TRBJ1-2,TRBV19,-,TGTGCCAGTAGTATCGGGACCCACTATGGCTACACCTTC,CASSIGTHYGYTF
-,TRBJ2-5,TRBV7-2,TRBD2,TGTGCCAGCTCGTGGGGGGGGCAAGAGACCCAGTACTTC,CASSWGGQETQYF
-,TRBJ1-1,TRBV11-2,-,TGTGCCAGCAGCGCCTTATCCGGCGGGTCGACCACTGAAGCTTTCTTT,CASSALSGGSTTEAFF
-,TRBJ2-1,TRBV5-1,TRBD2,TGCGCCAGCAGATTCCGCTTACTAGCGGGGGTTGCCAATGAGCAGTTCTTC,CASRFRLLAGVANEQFF
-,TRBJ2-4,TRBV19,TRBD1,TGTGCCAGTAGTCTTCCGGTGACAGGGGGGCGAAACATTCAGTACTTC,CASSLPVTGGRNIQYF
-,TRBJ2-1,TRBV5-4,TRBD2,TGTGCCAGCAGCTTGGCCAGCGGGGGGTTCTCGGGGGATGAGCAGTTCTTC,CASSLASGGFSGDEQFF
-,TRBJ2-7,TRBV29-1,TRBD1,TGCAGCGTTGGTTTTAACCGTCCGGGACAGGGGGCTCTCTACGAGCAGTACTTC,CSVGFNRPGQGALYEQYF
-,TRBJ1-1,TRBV29-1,-,TGCAGCGTTGAGGAGAACACTGAAGCTTTCTTT,CSVEENTEAFF
-,TRBJ2-5,TRBV28,-,TGTGCCAGCAGCCGTCAAGGGGAAGGCTTAGAGACCCAGTACTTC,CASSRQGEGLETQYF
-,TRBJ2-1,TRBV10-3,-,TGTGCCATCAGTTCACCCCTCGAGGAGCAGTTCTTC,CAISSPLEEQFF
-,TRBJ2-2,TRBV5-1,-,TGCGCCAGCAGCTGGGGGTCGAACACCGGGGAGCTGTTTTTT,CASSWGSNTGELFF
-,TRBJ2-7,TRBV7-9,TRBD1,TGTGCCAGCAGGTCAGGACAGGGCGAGCAGTACTTC,CASRSGQGEQYF
-,TRBJ2-7,TRBV6-2/TRBV6-3,TRBD1,TGTGCCAGCAGGAACAGGGGCTGGAACTACGAGCAGTACTTC,CASRNRGWNYEQYF